This passage covers 28 T cell receptor beta chains from one sample sequenced in a study of shared clonotypes between healthy human individuals. TCRdb's table, derived via immunoSEQ multiplex PCR, lists solely in-frame clones and lacks some. The repertoire consists of some 380,000 clones, with roughly 96% occurring once and the leading ten covering approximately 0.32%. The sample was memory CD8+ T cells sorted from blood. Subset given: CD45RO+ cells pooled with CCR7-negative TemRA cells. Receptors originate from a man aged 25 to 45 in good health.

This chain connects TRBV10-1 to TRBJ2-1; TRBD2 aligns across 8 bases. This CDR3 is built from 15 residues. Germline assignment: CDR1 WNHNN and CDR2 SYGVQD (reference sequence). With 9 bases clipped from V and 8 bases from J, the junction kept 15 bases outside the gene matches. CDR3 region: CARSYGLAGRHEQFF. The DNA of the CDR3 is TGCGCCAGATCCTATGGGCTAGCGGGCAGACATGAGCAGTTCTTC.

This chain links TRBV6-6 with TRBJ1-5; D is unclear. Trimming took off 4 bases at V and 3 bases at J, with 13 bases between the two ends. The germline gives CDR1 MNHNY, CDR2 SVGAGI (reference sequence). The CDR3 contains 15 residues. CDR3 in DNA: TGTGCCAGCAGTTCTTGGACTGGGGTCAATCAGCCCCAGCATTTT. This codes for CASSSWTGVNQPQHF.

The genes are TRBV27 and TRBJ1-3; D gene unclear. V dropped 0 bases and J dropped 0 bases, with 6 bases sitting between them. CDR1 and CDR2 (germline): MNHEY, SMNVEV (reference sequence). This CDR3 comprises 15 residues. CDR3 DNA sequence: TGTGCCAGCAGTTTATCTGCGGCCTCTGGAAACACCATATATTTT. Translation gives CASSLSAASGNTIYF.

The chain links TRBV10-3 to TRBJ2-2; no definite D call. CDR3 length: 14 residues. The V gene lost 9 bases and the J gene lost 4 bases, with 15 bases spanning the gap. Germline loops: CDR1 ENHRY, CDR2 SYGVKD. DNA for the CDR3: TGTGCCATACAAGGGCTCTGGGGCACCGGGGAGCTGTTTTTT. Translating it yields CAIQGLWGTGELFF.

The CDR3 DNA follows: TGCAGCGTTGATACGGCAGGGGGCGCTGGGGACTATGGCTACACCTTC. Translated, it gives CSVDTAGGAGDYGYTF. The rearrangement links TRBV29-1 to TRBJ1-2; 8 bases match TRBD1. The CDR3 sequence is 16 residues long. The ends lost 3 bases at V and 3 bases at J; junction bases unmatched: 12. Germline assignment: CDR1 SQVTM and CDR2 ANQGSEA.

V usage is TRBV28 and J usage is TRBJ1-4, with D maybe TRBD1 (5 bases). Germline V gives CDR1 MDHEN, CDR2 SYDVKM. The CDR3 runs 15 residues. V gave up 5 bases and J gave up 3 bases, with 13 bases separating them. The CDR3 bases are TGTGCCAGCAGTCTCCCGACAGTATCTAATGAAAAACTGTTTTTT. This codes for CASSLPTVSNEKLFF.

The J gene is TRBJ2-7, the V gene TRBV13; TRBD2 matches at 7 bases. The CDR3 length is 15 residues. V gave up 5 bases and J gave up 3 bases; unmatched junction bases: 10. Germline CDR1 is PRHDT and CDR2 is FYEKMQ (reference sequence). Written as DNA, the CDR3 is TGTGCCAGCAGCCCCCCTAGCGGAGGTGGCTACGAGCAGTACTTC. Protein product: CASSPPSGGGYEQYF.

The chain employs TRBV4-2 and TRBJ2-1; D remains unclear. Germline CDR1 and CDR2: LGHNA and YNFKEQ. The CDR3 has 15 residues. Between the trimmed V and J ends, which lost 0 bases and 2 bases, there was a span of 8 bases. The CDR3 sequence is CASSQEAYTYNEQFF. CDR3 DNA: TGTGCCAGCAGCCAAGAGGCGTACACCTACAATGAGCAGTTCTTC.

The chain carries TRBV19 and TRBJ2-5; 15 nucleotides match TRBD2. Germline CDR1 and CDR2: LNHDA and SQIVND (reference sequence). After removal of 3 bases from V and 5 bases from J, the junction contained 13 bases not matched to a gene. The CDR3 loop spans 19 amino acids. This chain's CDR3 is CASSMQFGTSGRRGETQYF. The CDR3 region has the DNA TGTGCCAGTAGTATGCAATTCGGGACTAGCGGGAGGAGGGGGGAGACCCAGTACTTC.

V and J are TRBV10-3 and TRBJ1-1; D gene uncertain. V shed 6 bases and J shed 1 base, with 12 bases lying between them. The germline V gene has CDR1 ENHRY and CDR2 SYGVKD. The CDR3 loop spans 14 amino acids. The CDR3 reads CAIRETGPNTEAFF. The CDR3 DNA reads TGTGCCATCAGGGAGACGGGCCCGAACACTGAAGCTTTCTTT.

The chain has TRBV7-8 and TRBJ1-4, with 9 bases that match TRBD1. V gave up 5 bases and J gave up 0 bases; unmatched junction bases: 4. Germline V gene data show CDR1 as SGHVS and CDR2 as FQNEAQ. This CDR3 spans 16 amino acids. CDR3 in DNA: TGTGCCAGCAGCCTTCGACAGGGGGCAACTAATGAAAAACTGTTTTTT. Its protein is CASSLRQGATNEKLFF.

The rearrangement joins TRBV7-2 to TRBJ2-3, with 8 bases aligning to TRBD1. The CDR3 is 14 amino acids. Germline trimming cut 5 bases from V and 4 bases from J; bases unmatched to any gene: 5. Germline V gene lookup returns CDR1 SGHTA and CDR2 FQGNSA. CDR3 in amino acids: CASSGQGVPDTQYF. DNA of the CDR3: TGTGCCAGCAGCGGACAGGGCGTCCCAGATACGCAGTATTTT. Combining the CDR3 with reference TRBV7-2 and TRBJ2-3 gives the whole variable domain GAGVSQSPSNKVTEKGKDVELRCDPISGHTALYWYRQSLGQGLEFLIYFQGNSAPDKSGLPSDRFSAERTGGSVSTLTIQRTQQEDSAVYLCASSGQGVPDTQYFGPGTRLTVL.

V is TRBV5-1 and J is TRBJ2-3; 7 nucleotides agree with TRBD1. The CDR3 extends over 16 amino acids. The V and J ends lost 0 bases and 2 bases, in that order; junction bases with no gene match: 6. Germline CDR1 reads SGHRS; CDR2 reads YFSETQ. The CDR3, as DNA: TGCGCCAGCAGCTTGGTGGGACAGACTCCCACAGATACGCAGTATTTT. Amino acids: CASSLVGQTPTDTQYF.

The chain carries TRBV14 and TRBJ2-7, with D unclear. With 1 base removed from V and 5 bases from J, the gap between germline ends came to 9 bases. CDR3 length: 13 amino acids. Germline V gives CDR1 SGHDN, CDR2 FVKESK. CDR3 DNA sequence: TGTGCCAGCAGCCAAGCCTTGGGCCACGAGCAGTACTTC. Encoded protein: CASSQALGHEQYF. Combining the CDR3 with reference TRBV14 and TRBJ2-7 gives the whole variable domain EAGVTQFPSHSVIEKGQTVTLRCDPISGHDNLYWYRRVMGKEIKFLLHFVKESKQDESGMPNNRFLAERTGGTYSTLKVQPAELEDSGVYFCASSQALGHEQYFGPGTRLTVT.

The genes are TRBV10-2 and TRBJ2-1; 8 bases match TRBD2. Per the germline V gene, CDR1 is WSHSY and CDR2 is SAAADI. V was pared by 2 bases and J by 6 bases, with 6 bases of the junction left unmatched. The CDR3 runs 15 residues. In DNA, the CDR3 is TGCGCCAGCAGTGAGAGCTCTAGCGGGCGCAATGAGCAGTTCTTC. Translated: CASSESSSGRNEQFF.

The chain links TRBV10-3 to TRBJ2-1, with 14 bases lining up with TRBD2. CDR1 is ENHRY, CDR2 SYGVKD, per germline. The V gene end was trimmed by 6 bases and the J gene end by 7 bases; junction bases not matched to a gene: 2. The CDR3 extends over 14 amino acids. DNA of the CDR3: TGTGCCATCAGGGGACTAGCGGGAGAAAATGAGCAGTTCTTC. It translates to CAIRGLAGENEQFF.

The genes are TRBV30 and TRBJ1-3; maybe TRBD1 (5 bases). The V gene's germline CDR1 is GTSNPN and CDR2 SVGIG (reference sequence). V lost 4 bases to trimming and J lost 12 bases, with 10 bases between them. This CDR3 comprises 10 residues. CDR3 coding DNA: TGTGCCTGGACGGGGGAAGGCATATATTTT. This gives the protein CAWTGEGIYF.

This clone appeared a single time. The chain couples TRBV19 to TRBJ1-2; D not resolved. The CDR3 is 12 amino acids. The germline V gene encodes CDR1 LNHDA and CDR2 SQIVND (reference sequence). Trimming removed 8 bases at V and 4 bases at J, with 11 bases between. The CDR3 nucleotides read TGTGCCAGTCAGGCGGATATCTATGGCTACACCTTC. Its protein is CASQADIYGYTF.

The chain recombines TRBV28 with TRBJ1-1; possible D gene TRBD1, 6 bases. With 1 base removed from V and 0 bases from J, the gap between germline ends came to 12 bases. The V gene's germline CDR1 is MDHEN and CDR2 SYDVKM. This CDR3 comprises 16 residues. Here the CDR3 DNA reads TGTGCCAGCAGTTTATACAGGGCCCCCTTGAACACTGAAGCTTTCTTT. Amino acids: CASSLYRAPLNTEAFF.

This rearrangement joins TRBV25-1 to TRBJ2-1; D gene uncertain. Per the germline V gene, CDR1 is MGHDK and CDR2 is SYGVNS. The V and J ends lost 4 bases and 6 bases respectively, with 13 bases between them. The CDR3 totals 14 residues. CDR3 region: CASSVDSFSNEQFF. The CDR3 region has the DNA TGTGCCAGCAGTGTTGACTCGTTTTCCAATGAGCAGTTCTTC.

This clone has just one count. The chain links TRBV7-6 to TRBJ2-3, with D perhaps TRBD1 or TRBD2 (5 bases each). CDR1 and CDR2 from the germline V gene are SGHVS and FNYEAQ. V gave up 6 bases and J gave up 1 base, with 23 bases separating them. The CDR3 runs 18 residues. CDR3 protein: CASRPGPRDLIGTDTQYF. In DNA form, the CDR3 reads TGTGCCAGCAGACCGGGACCCCGGGACCTTATCGGCACAGATACGCAGTATTTT.

The chain couples TRBV4-1 to TRBJ1-5; D perhaps matches TRBD1 (6 bases). The germline V gene encodes CDR1 MGHRA and CDR2 YSYEKL. V lost 8 bases and J lost 9, with 26 bases in between. The CDR3 runs to 16 residues. The CDR3 here is CASSQERETLGGPQHF. CDR3 in DNA: TGCGCCAGCTCGCAAGAAAGGGAGACTTTAGGGGGGCCCCAGCATTTT.

Only a few counts were recorded for this clone. This chain joins TRBV6-5 and TRBJ2-1; D might be TRBD1 or TRBD2, each matching 5 bases. Germline values: CDR1 MNHEY, CDR2 SVGAGI. This CDR3 comprises 14 residues. V was shortened by 2 bases and J by 3 bases, with 8 bases between the two germline ends. CDR3 residues: CASSYGGIYNEQFF. CDR3 coding DNA: TGTGCCAGCAGTTACGGGGGTATCTACAATGAGCAGTTCTTC.

V usage is TRBV30 and J usage is TRBJ1-1, with D unclear. V shed 3 bases and J shed 2 bases, with 13 bases lying between them. The CDR3 loop spans 14 amino acids. Germline CDR1 is GTSNPN and CDR2 is SVGIG (reference sequence). CDR3 residues: CAWRGPWGNTEAFF. CDR3 DNA: TGTGCCTGGAGGGGTCCGTGGGGAAACACTGAAGCTTTCTTT.

J is TRBJ1-2 and V is TRBV4-1, with 8 bases fitting TRBD1. This CDR3 has 15 residues. The J segment lost 0 bases and the V segment lost 4 bases, leaving 4 bases of the junction unmatched. CDR1 and CDR2 (germline): MGHRA, YSYEKL. DNA of the CDR3: TGCGCCAGCAGCCTCGGGACAGGCCCTAACTATGGCTACACCTTC. Its protein is CASSLGTGPNYGYTF.

The CDR3, as DNA: TGTGCCAGCAGCAAAGCGGGAGGTTCCTACGAGCAGTACTTC. It specifies CASSKAGGSYEQYF. This chain joins TRBV7-3 and TRBJ2-7, with TRBD2 matching over 9 bases. CDR3 length equals 14 residues. Germline V gene lookup returns CDR1 SGHTA and CDR2 FQGTGA. V was clipped by 5 bases and J by 1 base; unmatched bases: 3.

The chain is built from TRBV23-1 and TRBJ1-5; D remains ambiguous. TRBV23-1 is labeled an ORF, and its function is uncertain. Trimming left V 0 bases short and J 2 bases short, with 11 bases between. The CDR3 extends over 16 amino acids. The CDR3 loop reads CASSQSERRCNQPQHF. CDR3 sequence (DNA): TGCGCCAGCAGTCAATCCGAGCGACGGTGCAATCAGCCCCAGCATTTT.

V gene TRBV29-1 combines with J gene TRBJ1-4; D may be TRBD1 (5 bases). With 4 bases removed from V and 4 bases from J, the gap between germline ends came to 10 bases. CDR3 size: 13 residues. Germline CDR1 and CDR2: SQVTM and ANQGSEA. CDR3 nucleotides: TGCAGCGTTGGGGAAAGGGGTAATGAAAAACTGTTTTTT. Its protein product is CSVGERGNEKLFF.